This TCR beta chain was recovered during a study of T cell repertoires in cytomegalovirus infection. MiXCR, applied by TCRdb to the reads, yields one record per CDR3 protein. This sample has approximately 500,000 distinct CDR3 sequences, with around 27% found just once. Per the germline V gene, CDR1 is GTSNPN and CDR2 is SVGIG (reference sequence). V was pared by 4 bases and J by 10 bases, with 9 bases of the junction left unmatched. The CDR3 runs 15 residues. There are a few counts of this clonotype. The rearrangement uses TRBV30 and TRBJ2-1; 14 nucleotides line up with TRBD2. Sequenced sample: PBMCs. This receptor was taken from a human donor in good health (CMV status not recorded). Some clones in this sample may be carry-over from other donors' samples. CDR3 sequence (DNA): TGTGCCTGGAATCGATACGGACTAGCGGGAGGCGAGCAGTTCTTC. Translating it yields CAWNRYGLAGGEQFF.